The subject of this entry is one T cell receptor beta chain. The sample belongs to a study of early stage breast cancer tumors. The CDR3 covers 14 residues. In germline, CDR1 is SGHTA, CDR2 FQGNSA. The ends were cut back, 1 base at V and 1 base at J, with 7 bases in the middle. Blood replicates held 0.5 ug DNA, tumor or normal breast approximately 1.5 ug, two each. Sequencing used immunoSEQ multiplex PCR; TCRdb keeps in-frame clones, though not all of them. The table includes about 63,000 clones, roughly 80% detected once. The rearrangement uses TRBV7-2 and TRBJ1-1; D gene unclear. Sequencing was carried out using blood. The sequence derives from a person under 45 with breast cancer. In DNA form, the CDR3 reads TGTGCCAGCAGCTTAGTGGCCCGGAACACTGAAGCTTTCTTT. Its translation: CASSLVARNTEAFF. Full variable domain (remainder filled in from reference TRBV7-2 and TRBJ1-1): GAGVSQSPSNKVTEKGKDVELRCDPISGHTALYWYRQSLGQGLEFLIYFQGNSAPDKSGLPSDRFSAERTGGSVSTLTIQRTQQEDSAVYLCASSLVARNTEAFFGQGTRLTVV.